The 17 T cell receptor beta chains below all came from one sample that was sequenced in a study of technical replicates of blood from several donors (dated by TCRdb to the late 2010s). Libraries were built with the immunoSEQ multiplex PCR assay. Sourced from immuneACCESS, this table was stored by TCRdb with only in-frame sequences that have V and J called. A share of the clones is absent; for the studies checked, an unresolved V gene accounts for under half, and the remainder has no known explanation. The sample yields about 62,000 clones; roughly 90% were counted once. Around 5.1% of the sample goes to the ten largest clones. The source material was PBMCs. Every receptor here comes from a human donor in good health. Some clones in this sample may be carry-over from other donors' samples.

The CDR3 is CASSQGASWDEQYF. CDR3 bases: TGCGCCAGCAGCCAAGGGGCTAGCTGGGACGAGCAGTACTTC. The rearrangement uses TRBV4-3 and TRBJ2-7; TRBD2 might be the D (5 bases). Trimming cost V 1 base and J 5 bases, with 12 bases left between them. The CDR3 runs 14 residues. Germline loops: CDR1 LGHNA, CDR2 YSLEER.

The rearrangement uses TRBV4-1 and TRBJ2-1, with TRBD2 identical over 13 bases. Germline CDR1 reads MGHRA; CDR2 reads YSYEKL. This CDR3 contains 21 residues. J was trimmed by 1 base and V by 2 bases; bases with no gene match: 14. CDR3 region: CASSQRQGVRLAGGSYNEQFF. CDR3 nucleotide sequence: TGCGCCAGCAGCCAAAGACAGGGGGTACGACTAGCGGGGGGTTCCTACAATGAGCAGTTCTTC.

This clone was counted between two and nine times. The chain is built from TRBV2 and TRBJ2-7; a weak D match, TRBD2 (5 bases). V was trimmed by 3 bases and J by 5 bases, leaving 11 bases between them. The V gene's germline CDR1 is SNHLY and CDR2 FYNNEI. The CDR3 is made up of 13 amino acids. Here the CDR3 DNA reads TGTGCCAGCAGTGATGGGAGTGTGAACGAGCAGTACTTC. Its protein product is CASSDGSVNEQYF.

The rearrangement links TRBV4-3 to TRBJ2-1; perhaps TRBD2 as D (5 bases). Germline V gene data show CDR1 as LGHNA and CDR2 as YSLEER. The CDR3 runs to 16 residues. V was pared by 0 bases and J by 2 bases, with 11 bases between. The CDR3 nucleotides read TGCGCCAGCAGCCAAGACAGCGGACCCCCCTACAATGAGCAGTTCTTC. It translates to CASSQDSGPPYNEQFF.

This rearrangement joins TRBV4-3 to TRBJ1-1; 8 bases fit TRBD1. Germline CDR1 LGHNA, CDR2 YSLEER. V trimming: 4 bases; J trimming: 11 bases; junction bases outside the gene matches: 9. This CDR3 is built from 13 residues. CDR3 protein: CASSLGSGQAAFF. In DNA, the CDR3 is TGCGCCAGCAGCCTGGGGTCGGGACAGGCGGCTTTCTTT.

This chain joins TRBV6-5 and TRBJ1-3, with TRBD1 as a possible D gene (6 bases). Germline V gives CDR1 MNHEY, CDR2 SVGAGI. V was shortened by 7 bases and J by 0 bases, with 13 bases between the two germline ends. The CDR3 is 15 amino acids. The CDR3 region has the DNA TGTGCCAGCACTCCCCGAGGGGGCTCTGGAAACACCATATATTTT. This encodes CASTPRGGSGNTIYF.

CDR3 in amino acids: CASSLRDRGEQYF. The DNA for the CDR3 is TGTGCCAGCAGCTTGCGGGACAGGGGCGAGCAGTACTTC. This chain uses TRBV11-2 with TRBJ2-7, with TRBD1 matching over 10 bases. This CDR3 has 13 residues. The V gene end was trimmed by 3 bases and the J gene end by 6 bases; junction bases not matched to a gene: 2. The germline gives CDR1 SGHAT, CDR2 FQNNGV.

J is TRBJ1-2 and V is TRBV4-1; D not certain. CDR1 is MGHRA and CDR2 is YSYEKL in the germline V gene. Trimming cost V 4 bases and J 8 bases, with 11 bases left between them. The CDR3 runs to 12 residues. The CDR3 coding sequence is TGCGCCAGCAGCCCCCCGGCGGGGGGCTACACCTTC. This sequence encodes CASSPPAGGYTF.

J is TRBJ1-1 and V is TRBV6-1, with 10 bases that match TRBD1. This CDR3 region has 14 residues. With 4 bases clipped from V and 4 bases from J, the junction kept 3 bases outside the gene matches. CDR1 and CDR2 from the germline V gene are MNHNS and SASEGT. CDR3 sequence: CASSGQGAGTEAFF. The CDR3 coding sequence is TGTGCCAGCAGTGGACAGGGGGCCGGCACTGAAGCTTTCTTT.

The V gene is TRBV7-6, the J gene TRBJ2-1; no clear D. The CDR3 sequence is 13 residues long. Germline V gives CDR1 SGHVS, CDR2 FNYEAQ. Trimming took off 3 bases at V and 4 bases at J, with 7 bases between the two ends. The CDR3: CASSFAGYNEQFF. Written as DNA, the CDR3 is TGTGCCAGCAGCTTTGCCGGGTACAATGAGCAGTTCTTC.

This chain connects TRBV9 to TRBJ2-7, with TRBD1 matching 7 bases. V lost 4 bases to trimming and J lost 2 bases; unmatched junction nucleotides: 9. CDR3 length: 15 amino acids. CDR1 and CDR2 from the germline V gene are SGDLS and YYNGEE. CDR3 amino acids: CASSYAGDSTYEQYF. Written as DNA, the CDR3 is TGTGCCAGCAGCTACGCAGGGGACAGTACCTACGAGCAGTACTTC.

The J gene is TRBJ1-2, the V gene TRBV12-5; 8 bases are a match to TRBD1. The CDR3 spans 14 residues. Germline V lookup: CDR1 LGHNT, CDR2 FRNRAP. The V gene end was trimmed by 4 bases and the J gene end by 4 bases; junction bases not matched to a gene: 5. In DNA, the CDR3 is TGTGCTAGTGGTTCAGGGGGCCTCGGCTATGGCTACACCTTC. It encodes CASGSGGLGYGYTF.

This clone has just one count. This chain joins TRBV7-9 and TRBJ2-5; weak D call: TRBD1 (6 bases). Germline CDR1 is SEHNR and CDR2 is FQNEAQ (reference sequence). Trimming took off 5 bases at V and 5 bases at J, with 15 bases between the two ends. This CDR3 is 14 amino acids long. CDR3 coding DNA: TGTGCCAGCAGCGAACTGTTAAGGGGGGAGACCCAGTACTTC. Protein: CASSELLRGETQYF.

CDR3 loop: CASSPGGRETQYF. DNA of the CDR3: TGTGCCAGCAGCCCAGGGGGTCGGGAGACCCAGTACTTC. The V gene is TRBV4-2, the J gene TRBJ2-5; 7 bases are shared with TRBD1. The V segment lost 4 bases and the J segment 5 bases; nucleotides outside the gene matches: 4. The CDR3 totals 13 residues. CDR1 is LGHNA, CDR2 YNFKEQ, per germline.

J is TRBJ2-3 and V is TRBV14; TRBD2 matches at 13 bases. The germline V gene encodes CDR1 SGHDN and CDR2 FVKESK. The CDR3 totals 15 residues. J was trimmed by 5 bases and V by 4 bases; bases with no gene match: 3. The CDR3 region has the DNA TGTGCCAGCAGCCGACTAGCGGGAGGAGGAGATACGCAGTATTTT. Translating gives CASSRLAGGGDTQYF.

The genes are TRBV6-5 and TRBJ2-2; tentative D call: TRBD2 (7 bases). V was clipped by 8 bases and J by 3 bases, with 13 bases between them. The CDR3 runs 14 residues. The germline V gene has CDR1 MNHEY and CDR2 SVGAGI. Here the CDR3 reads CASGGRGHTGELFF. The DNA for the CDR3 is TGTGCCAGCGGAGGGCGGGGGCACACCGGGGAGCTGTTTTTT.

The genes are TRBV2 and TRBJ2-3, with D perhaps TRBD2 (6 bases). Trimming pared 8 bases from V and 6 bases from J, leaving 15 bases between. Germline CDR1 is SNHLY and CDR2 is FYNNEI. CDR3 length equals 13 residues. The CDR3 protein is CASLRTNADTQYF. The CDR3 DNA reads as TGTGCCAGCCTGAGGACTAACGCGGATACGCAGTATTTT.